Presented here are 6 T cell receptor delta chains from one specimen sequenced in a study of γδ T cells in repeated Plasmodium falciparum infection. Bulk repertoires came from Vgamma9/Vdelta2+ or Vdelta2-negative gammadelta T cells flow-sorted from PBMC. With CATT, TCRdb re-called clones from the multiplex PCR reads. The sample has approximately 90,000 delta-chain clones; roughly 0.98% are singletons. The specimen was gamma-delta T cells from blood. These receptor sequences come from a pool of human donors (malaria-infected and uninfected, not separated).

Regarding this clone: Since a far larger clone is one base different, this is likely a read error. The sample contains more than one DNA sequence encoding this CDR3. J gene calling gave no result, while the V gene is TRDV1; no check of the table's D call, TRDD3, against the DNA was made. This CDR3 region has 18 residues. Germline V CDR1 and CDR2: TSWWSYY, QGS. The CDR3 reads CALGELAARSTYTDKLIF. CDR3 nucleotides: TGTGCTCTTGGGGAACTCGCCGCCCGATCGACGTACACCGATAAGCTCATCTTT.

Concerning this clone itself: For this DNA, TCRdb reports the protein of a much larger clone, which diverges at residue 9, most likely from a read error; the protein presented here is translated directly from the DNA. The J gene is TRDJ3, the V gene TRDV1; TRDD3 matches 9 bases. No J gene is reported in TCRdb; it was inferred here by comparing the DNA with germline. The CDR3 has 22 residues. V shed 0 bases and J 3 bases; nucleotides not matched to a gene: 15. Per germline, CDR1 TSWWSYY and CDR2 QGS. The CDR3 sequence: CALGELESVLGDPCWDTRQMFF. CDR3 sequence (DNA): TGTGCTCTTGGGGAACTAGAATCTGTACTGGGGGACCCTTGCTGGGACACCCGACAGATGTTTTTC.

This clone was seen only a few times. A far larger clone lies a single base away; this is likely a read error. Distinct nucleotide sequences in the sample also encode this CDR3. The V gene call reads TRDV1; no J gene was called; TRDD3 was called by the table and not checked on the DNA. The germline gives CDR1 TSWWSYY, CDR2 QGS. The CDR3 runs to 19 residues. The CDR3 sequence: CALGEHTGGYAWYTDKLIF. The CDR3 coding sequence is TGTGCTCTTGGGGAGCATACTGGGGGATACGCTTGGTACACCGATAAACTCATCTTC.

This clone has a count of ten or more. Other DNA sequences in this specimen translate into the identical CDR3. The chain links TRDV1 to TRDJ1; TRDD3 matches 11 bases. V shed 4 bases and J 7 bases; nucleotides not matched to a gene: 17. The CDR3 is made up of 18 amino acids. CDR1 and CDR2 (germline): TSWWSYY, QGS. CDR3 sequence: CALGVTSSFGGYASKLIF. The CDR3 nucleotides read TGTGCTCTTGGGGTTACATCATCCTTTGGGGGATACGCCTCTAAACTCATCTTT.

On this clone: TCRdb's protein, taken from a much larger clone, differs from this DNA's translation at residue 6, likely owing to a read error; the protein displayed comes from the DNA. The V and J genes are TRDV1 and TRDJ1, with 11 bases aligning to TRDD3. The CDR3 consists of 17 residues. Germline loops: CDR1 TSWWSYY, CDR2 QGS. V lost 6 bases, J lost 14 bases, and 23 bases stayed unmatched. CDR3 sequence reads: CALGLLRPYWGITSIIF. CDR3 coding DNA: TGTGCTCTTGGCCTACTCCGCCCATACTGGGGGATAACCAGTATAATCTTT.

As regards this clone: A read error may be the cause here, since a much bigger clone is one base away. Within the sample, other DNA sequences also encode this same CDR3. The chain joins TRDV1 to TRDJ1, with 8 bases identical to TRDD3. This CDR3 comprises 21 residues. CDR1 is TSWWSYY and CDR2 is QGS in the germline V gene. The CDR3 reads CALGESGLFRTGGRYTDKLIF. CDR3 DNA sequence: TGTGCTCTTGGGGAATCGGGGCTATTTCGTACTGGGGGCCGGTACACCGATAAACTCATCTTC.